These 27 T cell receptor beta chains were sequenced from one sample in a study of control samples from healthy donors and cancer patients. The table came from immunoSEQ multiplex PCR; TCRdb's copy has only in-frame clones and leaves some out. The sample lists approximately 100,000 clones, around nine tenths seen once, with 20% to 25% in the top ten. The specimen was blood. All receptors come from a man under 40 in good health.

The rearrangement links TRBV12-3 or TRBV12-4 to TRBJ1-1, with unresolved D. This CDR3 contains 12 residues. Trimming removed 3 bases from V and 2 bases from J, with 4 bases in between. The CDR3 here is CASSFYNTEAFF. For the CDR3, the DNA is TGTGCCAGCAGTTTCTACAACACTGAAGCTTTCTTT.

This clone was detected once. Here the CDR3 reads CASSKLDTQYF. The DNA of the CDR3 is TGTGCCAGCAGCAAGCTCGATACGCAGTATTTT. The gene calls are TRBV7-2 and TRBJ2-3; D remains ambiguous. Germline V CDR1 and CDR2: SGHTA, FQGNSA. Trimming cost V 5 bases and J 6 bases, with 6 bases left between them. The CDR3 length is 11 residues.

This chain uses TRBV5-4 with TRBJ2-5; D is tentatively TRBD1 or TRBD2 (5 bases each). The germline V and J ends were trimmed by 4 bases and 1 base, with 11 bases remaining between them. The CDR3 is 14 residues long. Germline CDR1 is SGHNT and CDR2 is YYREEE (reference sequence). CDR3 nucleotides: TGTGCCAGCAGCCCTGGGACGGTCCAAGAGACCCAGTACTTC. Amino acid sequence: CASSPGTVQETQYF.

The V gene is TRBV7-9, the J gene TRBJ1-2; D gene ambiguous. The length of the CDR3 is 14 residues. V lost 1 base, J lost 6 bases, and 12 bases lay in between. Per the germline V gene, CDR1 is SEHNR and CDR2 is FQNEAQ (reference sequence). CDR3 loop: CASSLVNGLDGYTF. Here the CDR3 DNA reads TGTGCCAGCAGCTTAGTTAACGGGCTAGATGGCTACACCTTC.

This clone has a single count. V gene TRBV4-2 combines with J gene TRBJ1-4; D might be TRBD1 (6 bases). The CDR3 is made up of 17 amino acids. CDR1 is LGHNA, CDR2 YNFKEQ, per germline. The V gene lost 0 bases and the J gene lost 7 bases, with 18 bases spanning the gap. DNA for the CDR3: TGTGCCAGCAGCCAAGACCAACCCGGGGGGCGCGGTGAAAAACTGTTTTTT. It is translated as CASSQDQPGGRGEKLFF.

This chain links TRBV18 with TRBJ1-5; D ambiguous. V gave up 6 bases and J gave up 5 bases, with 20 bases separating them. The CDR3 runs 16 residues. The V gene's germline CDR1 is KGHSH and CDR2 LQKENI. CDR3 in DNA: TGTGCCAGCTCCCCAAGATCGGGAGGTGGGGATCAGCCCCAGCATTTT. It is translated as CASSPRSGGGDQPQHF.

The chain joins TRBV9 to TRBJ2-3; tentative D call: TRBD2 (6 bases). Germline CDR1 is SGDLS and CDR2 is YYNGEE. The CDR3 spans 19 residues. The V end lost 5 bases, the J end lost 1 base, and 26 bases lay between the germline ends. CDR3 nucleotide sequence: TGTGCCAGCAGTGACGGCTCCACTACTAGCCTCGAGGGCACAGATACGCAGTATTTT. The encoded protein is CASSDGSTTSLEGTDTQYF.

This clone appeared a single time. The CDR3 bases are TGTGCCAGCAGTTCTCGGGCCGGGGGGTTGGGCAATCAGCCCCAGCATTTT. Its translation is CASSSRAGGLGNQPQHF. The chain links TRBV27 to TRBJ1-5; weak D call: TRBD1 (5 bases). The CDR3 contains 17 residues. The germline V and J ends were trimmed by 4 bases and 2 bases, with 18 bases remaining between them. Germline V CDR1 and CDR2: MNHEY, SMNVEV (reference sequence).

This clone appeared a single time. The V call is TRBV30, the J call TRBJ2-7, with TRBD1 as a possible D gene (6 bases). Looked up from germline, CDR1 is GTSNPN and CDR2 is SVGIG (reference sequence). V lost 4 bases and J lost 2, with 12 bases in between. The CDR3 extends over 13 amino acids. In DNA form, the CDR3 reads TGTGCCTGGACCACAGGGATTACCTACGAGCAGTACTTC. Residues: CAWTTGITYEQYF.

The chain carries TRBV29-1 and TRBJ1-2; TRBD1 matches 11 bases. The junction had 1 base not matched to a gene; V was cut back by 4 bases and J by 3 bases. In germline, CDR1 is SQVTM, CDR2 ANQGSEA. This CDR3 contains 13 residues. The CDR3 here is CSVGTGGDYGYTF. CDR3 nucleotide sequence: TGCAGCGTTGGGACAGGGGGCGACTATGGCTACACCTTC.

This clone occurred once. The V gene is TRBV19, the J gene TRBJ1-2; D may be TRBD1 (5 bases). The V end lost 6 bases, the J end lost 1 base, and 12 bases lay between the germline ends. Germline values: CDR1 LNHDA, CDR2 SQIVND (reference sequence). This CDR3 is built from 14 residues. CDR3: CASRDYRNNYGYTF. CDR3 coding DNA: TGTGCCAGTAGGGATTACAGGAATAACTATGGCTACACCTTC.

The V call is TRBV4-1, the J call TRBJ1-4; 10 bases line up with TRBD1. CDR3 size: 15 residues. V was pared by 5 bases and J by 5 bases, with 5 bases of the junction left unmatched. Looked up from germline, CDR1 is MGHRA and CDR2 is YSYEKL. CDR3 in DNA: TGCGCCAGCAGCGATCCGGGACAGGGGAATGAAAAACTGTTTTTT. It encodes CASSDPGQGNEKLFF.

The chain is built from TRBV9 and TRBJ2-1; TRBD2 matches 8 bases. J was trimmed by 9 bases and V by 0 bases; bases with no gene match: 5. Germline CDR1 and CDR2: SGDLS and YYNGEE. This CDR3 spans 14 amino acids. The CDR3 reads CASSVGGLGGEQFF. In nucleotides, the CDR3 is TGTGCCAGCAGCGTAGGGGGACTAGGGGGTGAGCAGTTCTTC.

This chain joins TRBV30 and TRBJ1-1; D not resolved. Germline V gene sequence: CDR1 GTSNPN, CDR2 SVGIG (reference sequence). Deletions cut 0 bases from V and 0 bases from J, with 5 bases between. The CDR3 length is 13 residues. CDR3: CAWSVGLNTEAFF. In DNA, the CDR3 is TGTGCCTGGAGTGTAGGGCTGAACACTGAAGCTTTCTTT.

This chain joins TRBV7-2 and TRBJ2-5; the D call may be TRBD1 or TRBD2 (5 bases each). Germline CDR1 is SGHTA and CDR2 is FQGNSA. The CDR3 extends over 15 amino acids. The V and J ends lost 2 bases and 2 bases respectively, with 12 bases between them. In nucleotides, the CDR3 is TGTGCCAGCAGCTTATCCCGGGACCGACAAGAGACCCAGTACTTC. Translation: CASSLSRDRQETQYF.

This chain connects TRBV6-6 to TRBJ2-7, with D hard to call. V was shortened by 4 bases and J by 0 bases, with 10 bases between the two germline ends. CDR3 length: 14 residues. Germline CDR1 reads MNHNY; CDR2 reads SVGAGI (reference sequence). CDR3 loop: CASSSVDNSYEQYV. The CDR3 DNA reads as TGTGCCAGCAGTTCAGTCGACAACTCCTACGAGCAGTACGTC.

The chain couples TRBV19 to TRBJ2-1; D not certain. The V and J ends lost 2 bases and 6 bases respectively, with 8 bases between them. The CDR3 sequence is 13 residues long. Germline CDR1 is LNHDA and CDR2 is SQIVND (reference sequence). The CDR3 DNA sequence: TGTGCCAGTAGTATACTCGGCAGCAATGAGCAGTTCTTC. Its translation is CASSILGSNEQFF.

The chain employs TRBV5-1 and TRBJ1-2; D gene ambiguous. The CDR3 sequence is 12 residues long. V shed 0 bases and J shed 6 bases, with 6 bases lying between them. Germline CDR1 is SGHRS and CDR2 is YFSETQ. Here the CDR3 reads CASSLEKDGYTF. CDR3 nucleotide sequence: TGCGCCAGCAGCTTGGAAAAGGATGGCTACACCTTC.

The chain recombines TRBV5-1 with TRBJ2-3; D gene uncertain. The CDR3 runs 15 residues. The V gene's germline CDR1 is SGHRS and CDR2 YFSETQ. Between the trimmed V and J ends, which lost 3 bases and 2 bases, there was a span of 13 bases. The CDR3 sequence: CASSSKDGFTDTQYF. DNA for the CDR3: TGCGCCAGCAGCTCCAAGGACGGGTTCACAGATACGCAGTATTTT.

The chain has TRBV9 and TRBJ2-7; D remains ambiguous. The ends were cut back, 4 bases at V and 1 base at J, with 15 bases in the middle. The germline V gene has CDR1 SGDLS and CDR2 YYNGEE. The CDR3 is 15 amino acids. The CDR3 protein is CASSIGVGSSYEQYF. The CDR3 DNA is TGTGCCAGCAGCATTGGGGTAGGGTCATCCTACGAGCAGTACTTC. Full variable domain (missing parts from reference TRBV9 and TRBJ2-7): DSGVTQTPKHLITATGQRVTLRCSPRSGDLSVYWYQQSLDQGLQFLIQYYNGEERAKGNILERFSAQQFPDLHSELNLSSLELGDSALYFCASSIGVGSSYEQYFGPGTRLTVT.

The rearrangement joins TRBV19 to TRBJ2-3; TRBD1 aligns across 9 bases. The CDR3 is 15 residues long. V shed 6 bases and J 4 bases; nucleotides not matched to a gene: 8. Germline CDR1 LNHDA, CDR2 SQIVND (reference sequence). This chain's CDR3 is CASSLQGAGADTQYF. The CDR3 nucleotides read TGTGCCAGTAGCTTACAGGGGGCAGGAGCAGATACGCAGTATTTT.

This chain links TRBV24-1 with TRBJ1-1; no clear D gene. The germline gives CDR1 KGHDR, CDR2 SFDVKD. Trimming cost V 1 base and J 3 bases, with 5 bases left between them. The CDR3 is 13 residues long. Here the CDR3 DNA reads TGTGCCACCAGTGATTTATCCTACACTGAAGCTTTCTTT. Its translation is CATSDLSYTEAFF.

The chain employs TRBV5-8 and TRBJ2-5; 8 positions match TRBD1. Germline V gene data show CDR1 as SGHTS and CDR2 as YDEGEE. This CDR3 region has 15 residues. The V gene end was trimmed by 4 bases and the J gene end by 5 bases; junction bases not matched to a gene: 10. CDR3 in amino acids: CASSPWTGSVETQYF. The CDR3 DNA is TGTGCCAGCAGCCCTTGGACAGGGTCGGTGGAGACCCAGTACTTC.

This clone was recorded once. V is TRBV30 and J is TRBJ1-3; D ambiguous. The germline gives CDR1 GTSNPN, CDR2 SVGIG (reference sequence). The V gene lost 5 bases and the J gene lost 0 bases, with 11 bases spanning the gap. This CDR3 region has 14 residues. CDR3 nucleotides: TGTGCCTGGGCAGCTGGCATCTCTGGAAACACCATATATTTT. Residues: CAWAAGISGNTIYF. Using reference TRBV30 and TRBJ1-3 for the parts outside the CDR3, the full variable domain is SQTIHQWPATLVQPVGSPLSLECTVEGTSNPNLYWYRQAAGRGLQLLFYSVGIGQISSEVPQNLSASRPQDRQFILSSKKLLLSDSGFYLCAWAAGISGNTIYFGEGSWLTVV.

This clone has only one observation. The CDR3 spells CASSLIGRDDQPQHF. Written as DNA, the CDR3 is TGTGCCAGCAGTTTAATTGGGAGGGATGATCAGCCCCAGCATTTT. The chain is built from TRBV27 and TRBJ1-5; D gene uncertain. With 2 bases removed from V and 5 bases from J, the gap between germline ends came to 13 bases. This CDR3 is 15 amino acids long. Germline loops: CDR1 MNHEY, CDR2 SMNVEV (reference sequence).

This chain links TRBV25-1 with TRBJ1-5; 8 bases align to TRBD1. This CDR3 comprises 14 residues. Germline lookup yields CDR1 MGHDK and CDR2 SYGVNS. V lost 3 bases, J lost 5 bases, and 3 bases stayed unmatched. CDR3 protein: CASSELQGDQPQHF. The CDR3 nucleotides read TGTGCCAGCAGTGAGCTACAGGGGGATCAGCCCCAGCATTTT.

This clone appeared a single time. The rearrangement links TRBV2 to TRBJ2-7; 7 bases align to TRBD1. Germline V gene sequence: CDR1 SNHLY, CDR2 FYNNEI. The trim removed 4 bases at V and 3 bases at J, leaving 3 bases unmatched. CDR3 length: 13 residues. CDR3 residues: CASSATGNYEQYF. CDR3 DNA sequence: TGTGCCAGCAGTGCGACAGGGAACTACGAGCAGTACTTC. Full variable domain (rest looked up from reference TRBV2 and TRBJ2-7): EPEVTQTPSHQVTQMGQEVILRCVPISNHLYFYWYRQILGQKVEFLVSFYNNEISEKSEIFDDQFSVERPDGSNFTLKIRSTKLEDSAMYFCASSATGNYEQYFGPGTRLTVT.